This T cell receptor (beta chain) is drawn from a study of monozygotic twins with cystic fibrosis. The assay was immunoSEQ multiplex PCR, and TCRdb's table has in-frame clones only and misses some. The sample lists 30,000 to 35,000 clones; about 96% were seen once. Comment on this clone: No antigen is known for it.

General study results and limits: Low clonality (median approximately 0.0095) suggested a mostly naive repertoire. Nucleotide-identical clonotype sharing was significantly higher within monozygotic CF twin pairs than between unrelated CF individuals. In 13 of 16 pairs, V gene usage was closest to the co-twin's.

V gave up 0 bases and J gave up 5 bases, with 14 bases separating them. There are 15 residues in the CDR3. CDR1 is LNHNV, CDR2 YYDKDF, per germline (reference sequence). This clonotype was obtained from a girl aged 2 to 10 with cystic fibrosis. The sequencing sample was made of blood. The genes are TRBV15 and TRBJ2-7, with D hard to call. CDR3 sequence (DNA): TGTGCCACCAGCAGAGATAAGGCGGTAGGAGACGAGCAGTACTTC. This gives the protein CATSRDKAVGDEQYF.